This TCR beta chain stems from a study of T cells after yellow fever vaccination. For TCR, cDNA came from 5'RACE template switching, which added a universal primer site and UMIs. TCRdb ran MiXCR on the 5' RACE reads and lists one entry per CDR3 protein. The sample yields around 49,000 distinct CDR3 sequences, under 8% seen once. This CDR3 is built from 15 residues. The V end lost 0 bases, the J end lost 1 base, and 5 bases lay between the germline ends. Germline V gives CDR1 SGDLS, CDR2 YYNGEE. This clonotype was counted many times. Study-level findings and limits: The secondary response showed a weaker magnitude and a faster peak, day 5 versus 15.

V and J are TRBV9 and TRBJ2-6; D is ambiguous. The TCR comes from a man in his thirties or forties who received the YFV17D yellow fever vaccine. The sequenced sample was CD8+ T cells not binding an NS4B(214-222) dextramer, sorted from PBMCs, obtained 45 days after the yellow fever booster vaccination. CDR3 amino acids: CASSVAGSGANVLTF. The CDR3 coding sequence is TGTGCCAGCAGCGTAGCCGGGTCTGGGGCCAACGTCCTGACTTTC.